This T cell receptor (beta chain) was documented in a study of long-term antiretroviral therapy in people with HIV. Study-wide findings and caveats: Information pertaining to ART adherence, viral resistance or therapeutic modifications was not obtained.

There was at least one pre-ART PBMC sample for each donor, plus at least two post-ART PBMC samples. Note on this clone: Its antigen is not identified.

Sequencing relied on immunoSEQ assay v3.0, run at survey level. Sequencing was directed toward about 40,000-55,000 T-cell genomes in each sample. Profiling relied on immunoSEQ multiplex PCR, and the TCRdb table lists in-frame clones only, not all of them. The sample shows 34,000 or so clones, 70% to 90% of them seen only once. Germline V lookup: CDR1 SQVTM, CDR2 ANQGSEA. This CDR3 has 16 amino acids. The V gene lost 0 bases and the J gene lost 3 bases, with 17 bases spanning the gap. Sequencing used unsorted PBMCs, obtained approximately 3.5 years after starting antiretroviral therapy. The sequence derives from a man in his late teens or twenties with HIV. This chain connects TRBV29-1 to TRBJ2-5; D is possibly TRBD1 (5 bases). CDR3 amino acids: CSVEERSRADKETQYF. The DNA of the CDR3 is TGCAGCGTTGAAGAAAGGTCCAGGGCCGACAAAGAGACCCAGTACTTC.